The next 6 T cell receptor beta chains were all read from a single sample in a study of blood T cells in healthy people across ages. PCR was performed a second time for about 7 to 12 cycles using a sample-barcoded 5' primer and a J-beta primer mix. TCRdb reprocessed the 5' RACE reads via MiXCR and lists one record per CDR3 protein. The sample includes around 1.1 million distinct CDR3 sequences, about two fifths of them seen just once. Sequencing input: blood. The receptors come from a man younger than 35 in good health.

This clonotype was seen a few times. The rearrangement uses TRBV2 and TRBJ2-7; weak D call: TRBD1 (6 bases). Matching the DNA end better, TRBJ2-5 makes the J call doubtful. Germline assignment: CDR1 SNHLY and CDR2 FYNNEI. The CDR3 totals 13 residues. Here the CDR3 DNA reads TGTGCCAGCATGGGGGCACTACTCCGGACCCAGTACTTC. It encodes CASMGALLRTQYF.

This clonotype turned up a few times. The rearrangement links TRBV9 to TRBJ2-1; no reliable D call. CDR1 is SGDLS and CDR2 is YYNGEE in the germline V gene. Trimming took off 0 bases at V and 3 bases at J, with 13 bases between the two ends. CDR3 size: 16 residues. DNA of the CDR3: TGTGCCAGCAGCGTAGGAGGATCTAAGATCTACAATGAGCAGTTCTTC. Translation gives CASSVGGSKIYNEQFF.

This rearrangement joins TRBV6-1 to TRBJ2-7; 10 bases agree with TRBD1. V gave up 4 bases and J gave up 2 bases; unmatched junction bases: 8. CDR1 MNHNS and CDR2 SASEGT come from the germline V gene. CDR3 length: 16 amino acids. CDR3 sequence: CASSVARDRGPYEQYF. The CDR3 region has the DNA TGTGCCAGCAGTGTCGCCCGGGACAGGGGACCCTACGAGCAGTACTTC.

In DNA form, the CDR3 reads TGTGCCAGCAGTAAACAGGGATTTGCAACTAATGAAAAACTGTTTTTT. As protein: CASSKQGFATNEKLFF. V gene TRBV28 combines with J gene TRBJ1-4; D may be TRBD1 (6 bases). In germline, CDR1 is MDHEN, CDR2 SYDVKM. The CDR3 sequence is 16 residues long. V lost 5 bases and J 0 bases, leaving 13 bases between the germline ends.

This clonotype appeared a few times. The genes are TRBV20-1 and TRBJ1-1; no clear D. The CDR3 is 12 amino acids. Germline CDR1 reads DFQATT; CDR2 reads SNEGSKA (reference sequence). Trimming took off 4 bases at V and 5 bases at J, with 11 bases between the two ends. The CDR3 DNA sequence: TGCAGTGCTACCCATATAGGTACTGAAGCTTTCTTT. Protein product: CSATHIGTEAFF.

This clonotype was detected only a few times. J is TRBJ2-3 and V is TRBV20-1, with D perhaps matching TRBD1 (7 bases). Trimming removed 0 bases at V and 6 bases at J, with 16 bases between. This CDR3 region has 15 residues. Germline CDR1 reads DFQATT; CDR2 reads SNEGSKA (reference sequence). The CDR3 nucleotides read TGCAGTGCTAGAGATGGCCAGGGGGGTGTTGATACGCAGTATTTT. This gives the protein CSARDGQGGVDTQYF.